This T cell receptor (beta chain) was identified in a study of blood T cell repertoires in COVID-19. Overall study context: Both acute and convalescent COVID-19 samples were obtained from the United States, Italy and Spain. T cells, B-cell-depleted T cells, or PBMCs provided the cDNA or gDNA that served as material.

Methods used by the authors: Estimation of nucleated cell counts was performed using reference gene primer amplification. This table comes from immunoSEQ multiplex PCR, and its TCRdb copy is limited to in-frame clones, with some not included. V, J and clone size are taken as reported in that table, and D and trimming were inferred from the DNA itself. The repertoire holds more than 150,000 clones, over 80% seen once, with less than 3.5% in the top ten. Source material: peripheral blood. This receptor was taken from a woman between 55 and 75 years old with acute or convalescent COVID-19.

The DNA of the CDR3 is TGTGCCAGCAGTTCCCCCCTTAAGGGGAGGGATGGCTACACCTTC. Protein: CASSSPLKGRDGYTF. V usage is TRBV27 and J usage is TRBJ1-2, with a possible D match to TRBD1 (5 bases). The germline V and J ends were trimmed by 4 bases and 6 bases, with 18 bases remaining between them. This CDR3 comprises 15 residues. CDR1 and CDR2 (germline): MNHEY, SMNVEV (reference sequence).